The present TCR beta chain was sequenced within a study of T cell clones after liver transplantation. Across the whole study: Samples came from ITN030ST, which attempted immunosuppression withdrawal within 2 years of liver transplantation. Tolerance: complete withdrawal held at least one year, liver enzymes staying within twice normal.

Profiled with immunoSEQ multiplex PCR; TCRdb holds only in-frame clones, not every one. The sample consists of tens of thousands of clones, about 88% of them appearing once. Regarding this clone: Its antigen is unknown.

Study outcomes and limitations: The donor-reactive repertoire was only partly measurable in two subjects, lacking donor cells. Small, mixed patient groups and varying post-transplant times limit these conclusions.

The sequence was collected from a human donor who received a liver transplant. Sequencing was performed on CD4+ T cells from blood, taken before liver transplant.

The CDR3 sequence is CASSRSGGARSYNEQFF. CDR3 nucleotide sequence: TGTGCCAGCAGCCGCTCAGGGGGAGCAAGGTCCTACAATGAGCAGTTCTTC. The chain joins TRBV4-2 to TRBJ2-1; 7 positions match TRBD1. The CDR3 spans 17 residues. J gave up 1 base and V 4 bases, and 10 bases lay outside the gene matches. The germline CDR1 and CDR2 sequences are LGHNA and YNFKEQ.